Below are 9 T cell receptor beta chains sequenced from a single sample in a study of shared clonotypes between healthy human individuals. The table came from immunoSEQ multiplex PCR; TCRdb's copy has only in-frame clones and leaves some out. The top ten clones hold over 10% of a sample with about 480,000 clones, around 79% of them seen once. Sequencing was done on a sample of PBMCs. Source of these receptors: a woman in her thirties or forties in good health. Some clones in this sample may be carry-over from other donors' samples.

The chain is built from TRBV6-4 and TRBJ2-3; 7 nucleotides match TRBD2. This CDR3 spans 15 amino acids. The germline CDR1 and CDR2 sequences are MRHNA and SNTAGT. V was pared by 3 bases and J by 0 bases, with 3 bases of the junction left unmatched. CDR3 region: CASSESSGSTDTQYF. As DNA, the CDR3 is TGTGCCAGCAGTGAGTCTAGCGGAAGCACAGATACGCAGTATTTT.

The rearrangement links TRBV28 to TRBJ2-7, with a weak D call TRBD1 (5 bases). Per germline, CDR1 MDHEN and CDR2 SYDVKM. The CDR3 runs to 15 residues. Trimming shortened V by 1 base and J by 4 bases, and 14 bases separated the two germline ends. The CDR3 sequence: CASSLFRQGNYEQYF. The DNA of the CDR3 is TGTGCCAGCAGTTTATTCAGGCAGGGTAATTACGAGCAGTACTTC.

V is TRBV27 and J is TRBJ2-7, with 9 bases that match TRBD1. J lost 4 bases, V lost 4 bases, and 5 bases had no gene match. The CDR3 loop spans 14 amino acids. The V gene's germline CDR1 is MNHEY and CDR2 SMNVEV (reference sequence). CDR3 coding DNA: TGTGCCAGCAGTTCAGACAGGGGGGGTTACGAGCAGTACTTC. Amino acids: CASSSDRGGYEQYF.

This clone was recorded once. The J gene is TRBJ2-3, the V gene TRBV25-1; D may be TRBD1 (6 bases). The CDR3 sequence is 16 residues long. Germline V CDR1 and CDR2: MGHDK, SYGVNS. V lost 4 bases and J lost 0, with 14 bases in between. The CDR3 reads CASSGPDRRSTDTQYF. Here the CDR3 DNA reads TGTGCCAGCAGTGGCCCGGACAGACGAAGCACAGATACGCAGTATTTT.

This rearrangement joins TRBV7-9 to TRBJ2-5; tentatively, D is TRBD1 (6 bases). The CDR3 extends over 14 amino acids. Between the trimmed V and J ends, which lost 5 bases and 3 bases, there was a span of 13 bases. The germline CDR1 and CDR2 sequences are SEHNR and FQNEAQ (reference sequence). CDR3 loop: CASSPGTSKETQYF. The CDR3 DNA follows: TGTGCCAGCAGCCCCGGGACATCGAAAGAGACCCAGTACTTC.

The chain's CDR3 is CASSQSQTGRTEAFF. In DNA form, the CDR3 reads TGTGCCAGCAGCCAATCGCAGACAGGGCGAACTGAAGCTTTCTTT. The gene calls are TRBV7-2 and TRBJ1-1; 7 bases match TRBD1. The junction had 11 bases not matched to a gene; V was cut back by 5 bases and J by 5 bases. Germline V gene lookup returns CDR1 SGHTA and CDR2 FQGNSA. The CDR3 sequence is 15 residues long.

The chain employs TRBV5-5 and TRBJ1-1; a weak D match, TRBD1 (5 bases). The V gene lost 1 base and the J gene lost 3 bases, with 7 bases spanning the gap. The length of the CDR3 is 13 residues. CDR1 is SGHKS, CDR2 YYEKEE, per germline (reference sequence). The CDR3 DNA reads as TGTGCCAGCAGCTTGCAGGGAGACACTGAAGCTTTCTTT. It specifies CASSLQGDTEAFF. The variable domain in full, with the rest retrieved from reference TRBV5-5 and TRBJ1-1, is DAGVTQSPTHLIKTRGQQVTLRCSPISGHKSVSWYQQVLGQGPQFIFQYYEKEERGRGNFPDRFSARQFPNYSSELNVNALLLGDSALYLCASSLQGDTEAFFGQGTRLTVV.

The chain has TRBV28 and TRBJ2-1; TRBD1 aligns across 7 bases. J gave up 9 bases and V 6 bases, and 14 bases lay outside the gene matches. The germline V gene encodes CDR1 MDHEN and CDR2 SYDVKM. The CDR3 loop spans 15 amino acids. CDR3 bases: TGTGCCAGCAGCCAAGTAAAGACAGGGAACTTTGAGCAGTTCTTC. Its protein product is CASSQVKTGNFEQFF.

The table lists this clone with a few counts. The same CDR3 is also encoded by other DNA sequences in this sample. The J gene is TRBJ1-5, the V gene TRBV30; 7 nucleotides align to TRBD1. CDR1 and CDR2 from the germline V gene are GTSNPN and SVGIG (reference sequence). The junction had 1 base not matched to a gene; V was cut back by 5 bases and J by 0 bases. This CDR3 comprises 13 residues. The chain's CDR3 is CAWGTDSNQPQHF. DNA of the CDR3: TGTGCCTGGGGGACAGATAGCAATCAGCCCCAGCATTTT.